The 19 T cell receptor beta chains in this list originate from one sample, sequenced in a study of blood T cell repertoires in COVID-19. Method: immunoSEQ multiplex PCR; TCRdb's copy keeps in-frame clones and lacks some. Here the sample spans about 150,000 clones, about 76% being singletons. Material for sequencing was peripheral blood. Receptor source: a woman in her seventies with COVID-19, enrolled during active disease.

The gene calls are TRBV14 and TRBJ1-4; possible D gene TRBD1, 5 bases. There are 16 residues in the CDR3. Germline CDR1 SGHDN, CDR2 FVKESK. Trimming shortened V by 0 bases and J by 0 bases, and 8 bases separated the two germline ends. The CDR3 spells CASSQDRGATNEKLFF. The CDR3 coding sequence is TGTGCCAGCAGCCAAGATCGGGGGGCAACTAATGAAAAACTGTTTTTT.

V gene TRBV27 combines with J gene TRBJ2-7; TRBD1 might be the D (6 bases). This CDR3 has 16 amino acids. V was shortened by 3 bases and J by 1 base, with 16 bases between the two germline ends. CDR1 and CDR2 (germline): MNHEY, SMNVEV (reference sequence). The CDR3 bases are TGTGCCAGCAGTTTCTATGACAGGTACCTATCCTACGAGCAGTACTTC. Translation gives CASSFYDRYLSYEQYF.

The chain carries TRBV4-1 and TRBJ1-4; 8 nucleotides match TRBD1. The V segment lost 2 bases and the J segment 4 bases; nucleotides outside the gene matches: 3. From germline, CDR1 is MGHRA and CDR2 YSYEKL. The CDR3 has 15 amino acids. Here the CDR3 reads CASSQPDRDNEKLFF. The CDR3 bases are TGCGCCAGCAGCCAACCGGACAGGGATAATGAAAAACTGTTTTTT.

V and J are TRBV5-8 and TRBJ1-4; possible D gene TRBD1, 6 bases. Germline assignment: CDR1 SGHTS and CDR2 YDEGEE. The CDR3 has 15 amino acids. The V and J ends lost 5 bases and 0 bases respectively, with 11 bases between them. The CDR3 region has the DNA TGTGCCAGCAGACGCCGGACAGCAACTAATGAAAAACTGTTTTTT. Translating gives CASRRRTATNEKLFF.

This clone showed up just once. V and J are TRBV6-1 and TRBJ1-6; unclear D gene. The CDR3 totals 18 residues. Trimming took 4 bases from V and 0 from J, leaving 16 bases between them. CDR1 and CDR2 from the germline V gene are MNHNS and SASEGT. The DNA of the CDR3 is TGTGCCAGCAGTGGAGGCTCGGAGTTGCGCTCCTATAATTCACCCCTCCACTTT. Protein sequence: CASSGGSELRSYNSPLHF.

The rearrangement links TRBV6-1 to TRBJ2-7; 7 bases are shared with TRBD1. V gave up 2 bases and J gave up 3 bases; unmatched junction bases: 7. Germline V gives CDR1 MNHNS, CDR2 SASEGT. This CDR3 has 15 residues. The CDR3 coding sequence is TGTGCCAGCAGTGAACTTAACAGGGGCGGCTACGAGCAGTACTTC. It encodes CASSELNRGGYEQYF.

This clone was counted a few times. The CDR3 nucleotides are TGTGCCAGCAGCAAACACCGAAAGCGGGTTGTAAGCAATCAGCCCCAGCATTTT. Translation gives CASSKHRKRVVSNQPQHF. The rearrangement uses TRBV21-1 and TRBJ1-5. TRBV21-1 is termed a pseudogene. This CDR3 is built from 18 residues.

The J gene is TRBJ2-1, the V gene TRBV4-1, with D maybe TRBD2 (6 bases). Germline V lookup: CDR1 MGHRA, CDR2 YSYEKL. The CDR3 totals 17 residues. V lost 4 bases, J lost 3 bases, and 19 bases lay in between. The CDR3 spells CASSPPPGTGDYNEQFF. In DNA form, the CDR3 reads TGCGCCAGCAGCCCCCCACCGGGGACGGGGGACTACAATGAGCAGTTCTTC.

The rearrangement joins TRBV7-3 to TRBJ2-1, with 7 bases aligning to TRBD1. Trimming at V came to 4 bases and at J to 9 bases, leaving 9 bases not matched to a gene. This CDR3 is built from 14 residues. The germline V gene encodes CDR1 SGHTA and CDR2 FQGTGA. The CDR3 is CASSSPGRTGEQFF. The CDR3 bases are TGTGCCAGCAGCTCACCGGGACGGACAGGTGAGCAGTTCTTC. Full variable domain (remainder filled in from reference TRBV7-3 and TRBJ2-1): GAGVSQTPSNKVTEKGKYVELRCDPISGHTALYWYRQSLGQGPEFLIYFQGTGAADDSGLPNDRFFAVRPEGSVSTLKIQRTERGDSAVYLCASSSPGRTGEQFFGPGTRLTVL.

The chain joins TRBV7-6 to TRBJ2-5; TRBD1 matches 9 bases. V lost 5 bases and J lost 9; bases outside the gene matches: 13. Per the germline V gene, CDR1 is SGHVS and CDR2 is FNYEAQ. The CDR3 loop spans 15 amino acids. The CDR3 DNA sequence: TGTGCCAGCAGCCCCCCCGGGACAGGGAGAATGGCCCAGTACTTC. Protein product: CASSPPGTGRMAQYF. The variable domain in full, with the rest retrieved from reference TRBV7-6 and TRBJ2-5, is GAGVSQSPRYKVTKRGQDVALRCDPISGHVSLYWYRQALGQGPEFLTYFNYEAQQDKSGLPNDRFSAERPEGSISTLTIQRTEQRDSAMYRCASSPPGTGRMAQYFGPGTRLLVL.

The rearrangement links TRBV29-1 to TRBJ1-1; weak D call: TRBD1 (5 bases). The V end was cut by 7 bases, the J end by 1 base, with 13 bases between. The V gene's germline CDR1 is SQVTM and CDR2 ANQGSEA. The CDR3 loop spans 13 amino acids. The DNA of the CDR3 is TGCAGCGCCGCCAGGGCCCAGAACACTGAAGCTTTCTTT. Translated: CSAARAQNTEAFF.

The CDR3 here is CASSGRDSLSNQPQHF. The CDR3 DNA reads as TGTGCCAGCAGTGGACGGGACAGCCTTAGCAATCAGCCCCAGCATTTT. The chain couples TRBV6-6 to TRBJ1-5; 7 nucleotides match TRBD1. V was pared by 5 bases and J by 0 bases, with 7 bases of the junction left unmatched. This CDR3 is built from 16 residues. The germline gives CDR1 MNHNY, CDR2 SVGAGI (reference sequence).

This clone has only a few counts. The CDR3, as DNA: TGTGCCAGCGTTTCCGGACAGCCGCCGTATGGCTACACCTTC. It encodes CASVSGQPPYGYTF. V is TRBV28 and J is TRBJ1-2, with D maybe TRBD1 (6 bases). Germline V CDR1 and CDR2: MDHEN, SYDVKM. This CDR3 contains 14 residues. Trimming shortened V by 8 bases and J by 5 bases, and 18 bases separated the two germline ends.

The rearrangement joins TRBV2 to TRBJ1-2, with D uncertain. Per the germline V gene, CDR1 is SNHLY and CDR2 is FYNNEI. The CDR3 totals 14 residues. V lost 4 bases and J lost 0, with 9 bases in between. This CDR3 is CASSARGANYGYTF. As DNA, the CDR3 is TGTGCCAGCAGTGCACGGGGAGCTAACTATGGCTACACCTTC.

V and J are TRBV5-1 and TRBJ2-3, with 7 bases aligning to TRBD2. This CDR3 has 14 amino acids. From germline, CDR1 is SGHRS and CDR2 YFSETQ. J lost 6 bases, V lost 3 bases, and 7 bases had no gene match. CDR3 in DNA: TGCGCCAGCAGCTGGGGGGGACGGGCGGATACGCAGTATTTT. Translated: CASSWGGRADTQYF.

This rearrangement joins TRBV30 to TRBJ2-1, with a tentative D call TRBD2 (5 bases). There are 14 residues in the CDR3. Germline CDR1 GTSNPN, CDR2 SVGIG (reference sequence). Trimming took off 5 bases at V and 10 bases at J, with 21 bases between the two ends. CDR3 in DNA: TGTGCCTGGCGACCGAGGGAGCCCTTTGGGGAGCAGTTCTTC. Its protein product is CAWRPREPFGEQFF.

The gene calls are TRBV21-1 and TRBJ1-4; TRBD1, the table's D call, was not compared with the DNA. TRBV21-1 is a pseudogene. The CDR3 consists of 18 residues. The CDR3 region is CASSKETVPGQHNEKLFF. The CDR3 bases are TGTGCCAGCAGCAAAGAGACCGTCCCGGGACAGCATAATGAAAAACTGTTTTTT.

The chain employs TRBV3-1 (or the pseudogene TRBV3-2) and TRBJ1-1, with D possibly being TRBD1 (5 bases). V shed 5 bases and J shed 9 bases, with 13 bases lying between them. This CDR3 comprises 12 residues. CDR1 is LGHDT and CDR2 is YNNKEL in the germline V gene (reference sequence). The CDR3 DNA follows: TGTGCCAGCAGCGCTATCAGGGAACAAGCTTTCTTT. Residues: CASSAIREQAFF.

V is TRBV29-1 and J is TRBJ1-2; D not certain. V lost 3 bases to trimming and J lost 4 bases, with 9 bases between them. The CDR3 is made up of 12 amino acids. Per germline, CDR1 SQVTM and CDR2 ANQGSEA. This chain's CDR3 is CSVDFSGYGYTF. DNA for the CDR3: TGCAGCGTTGATTTTTCCGGCTATGGCTACACCTTC.